The clone carrying this TCR beta chain was picked up a small number of times. Its cognate antigen is unknown. TCRdb's table, derived via immunoSEQ multiplex PCR, lists solely in-frame clones and lacks some. The sample has 150,000 to 200,000 clones; 92% are singletons. This entry is derived from a study of T cell responses to AZD1222 COVID-19 vaccine. The germline V and J ends were trimmed by 4 bases and 5 bases, with 15 bases remaining between them. Looked up from germline, CDR1 is MNHEY and CDR2 is SMNVEV (reference sequence). The CDR3 has 14 residues. General observations from the study: The study reported that nearly half of spike-specific TCRs target unmutated variant regions. None of the repertoires were sampled until the peak T cell response had passed.

Material: peripheral blood, obtained 28 days after the second AZD1222 dose. The chain carries TRBV27 and TRBJ2-7, with D possibly matching TRBD2 (6 bases). The receptor was derived from an adult who received the AZD1222 COVID-19 vaccine. The CDR3 DNA reads as TGTGCCAGCAGTTCCTCCGGAGGGATCAACGAGCAGTACTTC. The encoded protein is CASSSSGGINEQYF.